These 10 T cell receptor beta chains originate from one sample sequenced in a study of Graves' ophthalmopathy and Graves' hyperthyroidism. Amplification of TCR beta CDR3 regions used RNA transcripts. HTBI primers were employed in first-round RT-PCR, then a second-round multiplex PCR followed. Using its own MiXCR run on the multiplex PCR reads, TCRdb lists one record per CDR3 protein. Among roughly 230,000 distinct CDR3 sequences listed, 20% to 25% were seen once. The sample comprised peripheral blood. These receptors were collected from a woman aged 50 to 60 with Graves' ophthalmopathy.

The chain combines TRBV13 with TRBJ2-7; D uncertain. Trimming shortened V by 5 bases and J by 0 bases, and 11 bases separated the two germline ends. The CDR3 spans 14 residues. The germline V gene has CDR1 PRHDT and CDR2 FYEKMQ (reference sequence). The CDR3 is CASSTPGNSYEQYF. CDR3 coding DNA: TGTGCCAGCAGCACCCCAGGCAACTCCTACGAGCAGTACTTC.

This clonotype was found many times. The chain employs TRBV10-3 and TRBJ2-7; 9 bases are a match to TRBD1. The CDR3 runs 14 residues. Germline CDR1 reads ENHRY; CDR2 reads SYGVKD. J lost 2 bases, V lost 5 bases, and 4 bases had no gene match. CDR3 sequence (DNA): TGTGCCATCAGTCGGGGACAGGGTACCTACGAGCAGTACTTC. Its translation: CAISRGQGTYEQYF.

This clonotype was recorded many times. V is TRBV20-1 and J is TRBJ1-1; unclear D gene. The CDR3 is made up of 16 amino acids. The germline CDR1 and CDR2 sequences are DFQATT and SNEGSKA (reference sequence). V lost 5 bases and J 0 bases, leaving 19 bases between the germline ends. The CDR3 spells CSAPMSDGRMNTEAFF. The DNA for the CDR3 is TGCAGTGCTCCAATGTCGGACGGCCGCATGAACACTGAAGCTTTCTTT.

The chain is built from TRBV27 and TRBJ2-7; D gene unclear. Trimming stripped 0 bases from V and 9 bases from J, with 12 bases between. CDR1 and CDR2 from the germline V gene are MNHEY and SMNVEV (reference sequence). The CDR3 extends over 13 amino acids. CDR3 protein: CASSLSLGNVQYF. CDR3 nucleotides: TGTGCCAGCAGTTTATCGTTGGGGAATGTGCAGTACTTC.

The genes are TRBV11-3 and TRBJ1-2; D gene ambiguous. V was trimmed by 8 bases and J by 4 bases, leaving 14 bases between them. The CDR3 has 13 amino acids. The germline gives CDR1 SGHNT, CDR2 YENEEA. The CDR3 region is CASSTQVRYGYTF. In DNA, the CDR3 is TGTGCCAGCTCTACCCAGGTGCGCTATGGCTACACCTTC.

The chain carries TRBV5-5 and TRBJ1-5; unclear D gene. Looked up from germline, CDR1 is SGHKS and CDR2 is YYEKEE (reference sequence). This CDR3 contains 13 residues. V was pared by 2 bases and J by 8 bases, with 11 bases between. The CDR3 is CASSFSSGEPQHF. As DNA, the CDR3 is TGTGCCAGCAGCTTTTCTTCAGGAGAGCCCCAGCATTTT.

This clonotype has at least ten counts. The V gene is TRBV5-4, the J gene TRBJ2-5; the match to TRBD1 covers 8 bases. The CDR3 totals 15 residues. J gave up 5 bases and V 4 bases, and 10 bases lay outside the gene matches. Looked up from germline, CDR1 is SGHNT and CDR2 is YYREEE (reference sequence). CDR3 nucleotides: TGTGCCAGCAGCCTACGGACAGGGACGAGCGAGACCCAGTACTTC. It translates to CASSLRTGTSETQYF.

Turning to this clonotype: The junction and the germline gene differ at one end; a read error may be behind it. The chain recombines TRBV20-1 with TRBJ2-7; tentatively, D is TRBD2 (6 bases). This CDR3 contains 11 residues. The germline CDR1 and CDR2 sequences are DFQATT and SNEGSKA (reference sequence). The CDR3: CSTRGGEFLGF. CDR3 nucleotide sequence: TGCAGTACTAGAGGAGGGGAGTTCCTTGGTTTC.

On this clonotype itself: A much larger clone lies a single base off, so this may be a read error. The V call is TRBV4-1, the J call TRBJ2-7; D perhaps matches TRBD2 (6 bases). Germline CDR1 reads MGHRA; CDR2 reads YSYEKL. Trimming cost V 4 bases and J 1 base, with 17 bases left between them. The CDR3 is 16 amino acids. CDR3 amino acids: CASSLSAGGVSYEQYF. The CDR3 DNA reads as TGCGCCAGCAGCCTAAGCGCAGGAGGGGTTTCCTACGAGCAGTACTTC.

V gene TRBV20-1 combines with J gene TRBJ2-5; D may be TRBD2 (6 bases). The CDR3 has 13 amino acids. The ends were cut back, 6 bases at V and 9 bases at J, with 20 bases in the middle. Germline V gives CDR1 DFQATT, CDR2 SNEGSKA (reference sequence). CDR3 amino acids: CSAEITGDEAQYF. The CDR3 DNA reads TGCAGTGCGGAGATTACGGGAGATGAGGCCCAGTACTTC.